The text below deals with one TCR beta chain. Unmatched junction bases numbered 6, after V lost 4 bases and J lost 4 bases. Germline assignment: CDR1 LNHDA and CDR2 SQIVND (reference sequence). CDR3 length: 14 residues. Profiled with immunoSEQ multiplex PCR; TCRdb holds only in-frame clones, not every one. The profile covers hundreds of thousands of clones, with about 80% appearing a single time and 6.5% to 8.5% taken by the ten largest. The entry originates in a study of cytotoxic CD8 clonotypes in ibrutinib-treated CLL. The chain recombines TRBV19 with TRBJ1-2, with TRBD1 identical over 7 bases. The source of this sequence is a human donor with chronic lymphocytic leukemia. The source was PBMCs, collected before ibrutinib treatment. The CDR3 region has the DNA TGTGCCAGTAGTAAAAACGACAGGGCCTATGGCTACACCTTC. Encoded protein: CASSKNDRAYGYTF.